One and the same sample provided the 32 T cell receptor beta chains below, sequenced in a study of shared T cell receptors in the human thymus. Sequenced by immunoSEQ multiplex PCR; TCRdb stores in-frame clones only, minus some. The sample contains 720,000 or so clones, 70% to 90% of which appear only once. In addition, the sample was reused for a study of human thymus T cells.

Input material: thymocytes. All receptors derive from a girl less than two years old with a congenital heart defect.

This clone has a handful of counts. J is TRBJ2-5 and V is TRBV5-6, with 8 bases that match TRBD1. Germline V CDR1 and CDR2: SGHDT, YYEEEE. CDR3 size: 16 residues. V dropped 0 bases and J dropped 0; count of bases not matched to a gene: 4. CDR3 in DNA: TGTGCCAGCAGCTTGGCAAGGACAGGGTACCAAGAGACCCAGTACTTC. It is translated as CASSLARTGYQETQYF.

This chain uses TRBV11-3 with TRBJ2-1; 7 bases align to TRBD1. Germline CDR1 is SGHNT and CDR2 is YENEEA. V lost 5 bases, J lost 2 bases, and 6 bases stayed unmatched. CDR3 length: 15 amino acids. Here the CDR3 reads CASSRGPVTYNEQFF. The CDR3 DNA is TGTGCCAGCAGCAGGGGGCCCGTTACCTACAATGAGCAGTTCTTC.

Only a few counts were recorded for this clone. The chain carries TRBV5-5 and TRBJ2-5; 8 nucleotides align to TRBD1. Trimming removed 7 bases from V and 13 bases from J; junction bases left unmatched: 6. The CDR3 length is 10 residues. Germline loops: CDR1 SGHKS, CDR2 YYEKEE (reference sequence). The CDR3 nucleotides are TGTGCCAGCGAAGGACAGGGATCGTACTTC. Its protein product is CASEGQGSYF.

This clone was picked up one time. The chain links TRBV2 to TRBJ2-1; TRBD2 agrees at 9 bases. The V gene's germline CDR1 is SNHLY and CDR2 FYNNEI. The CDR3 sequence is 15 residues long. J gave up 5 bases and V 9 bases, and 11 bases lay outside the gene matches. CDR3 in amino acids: CARTRSGGRDNEQFF. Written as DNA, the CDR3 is TGTGCCAGGACGAGAAGCGGGGGGAGGGACAATGAGCAGTTCTTC. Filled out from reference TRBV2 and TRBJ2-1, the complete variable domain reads EPEVTQTPSHQVTQMGQEVILRCVPISNHLYFYWYRQILGQKVEFLVSFYNNEISEKSEIFDDQFSVERPDGSNFTLKIRSTKLEDSAMYFCARTRSGGRDNEQFFGPGTRLTVL.

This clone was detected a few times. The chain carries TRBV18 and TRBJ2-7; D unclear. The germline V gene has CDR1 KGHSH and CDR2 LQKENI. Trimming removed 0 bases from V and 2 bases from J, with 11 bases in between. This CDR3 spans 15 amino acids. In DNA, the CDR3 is TGTGCCAGCTCACCACCCCAAAAAGCTCCCTACGAGCAGTACTTC. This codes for CASSPPQKAPYEQYF.

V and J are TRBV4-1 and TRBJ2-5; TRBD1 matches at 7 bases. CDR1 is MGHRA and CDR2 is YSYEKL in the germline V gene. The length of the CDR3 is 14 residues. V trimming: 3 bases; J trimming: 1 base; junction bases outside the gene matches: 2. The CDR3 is CASSQGTVQETQYF. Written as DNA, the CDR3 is TGCGCCAGCAGCCAGGGGACAGTCCAAGAGACCCAGTACTTC.

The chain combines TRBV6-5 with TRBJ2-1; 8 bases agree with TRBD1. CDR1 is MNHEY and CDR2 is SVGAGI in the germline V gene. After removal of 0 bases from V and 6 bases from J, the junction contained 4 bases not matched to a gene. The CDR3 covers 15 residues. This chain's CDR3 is CASSYSPGGPNEQFF. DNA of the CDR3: TGTGCCAGCAGTTACTCGCCAGGGGGCCCCAATGAGCAGTTCTTC.

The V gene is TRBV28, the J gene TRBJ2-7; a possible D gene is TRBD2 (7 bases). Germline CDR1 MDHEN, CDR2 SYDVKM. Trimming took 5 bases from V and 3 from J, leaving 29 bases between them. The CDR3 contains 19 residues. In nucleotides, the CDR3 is TGTGCCAGCAGTGACCGACAATGGGGGGGCGGAAGCCCGGTCTACGAGCAGTACTTC. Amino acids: CASSDRQWGGGSPVYEQYF.

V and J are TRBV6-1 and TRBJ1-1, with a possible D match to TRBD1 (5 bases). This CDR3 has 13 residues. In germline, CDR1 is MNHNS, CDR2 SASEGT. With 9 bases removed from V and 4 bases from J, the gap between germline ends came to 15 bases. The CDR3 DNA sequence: TGTGCCAGTAGCAGAAGGGGCGTCACTGAAGCTTTCTTT. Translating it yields CASSRRGVTEAFF.

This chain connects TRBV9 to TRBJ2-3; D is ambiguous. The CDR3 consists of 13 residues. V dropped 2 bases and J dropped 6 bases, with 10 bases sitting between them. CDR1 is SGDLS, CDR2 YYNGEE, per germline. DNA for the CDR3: TGTGCCAGCAGCGTCGACGACGGGGATACGCAGTATTTT. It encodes CASSVDDGDTQYF.

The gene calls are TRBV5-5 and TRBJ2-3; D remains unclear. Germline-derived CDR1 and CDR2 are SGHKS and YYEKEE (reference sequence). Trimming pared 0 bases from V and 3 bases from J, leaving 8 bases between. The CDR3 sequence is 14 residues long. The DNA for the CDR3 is TGTGCCAGCAGCTTGGGGCAGGAAACAGATACGCAGTATTTT. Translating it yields CASSLGQETDTQYF.

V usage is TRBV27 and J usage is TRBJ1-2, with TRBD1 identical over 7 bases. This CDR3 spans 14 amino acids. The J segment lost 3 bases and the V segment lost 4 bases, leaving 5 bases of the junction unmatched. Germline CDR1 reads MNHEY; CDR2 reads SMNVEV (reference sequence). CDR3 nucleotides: TGTGCCAGCAGTTCAGCTCAGGGGGACTATGGCTACACCTTC. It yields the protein CASSSAQGDYGYTF.

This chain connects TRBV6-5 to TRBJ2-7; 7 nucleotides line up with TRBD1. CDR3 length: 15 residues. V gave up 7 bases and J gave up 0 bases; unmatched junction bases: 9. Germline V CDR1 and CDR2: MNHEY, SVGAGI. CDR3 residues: CASIQTGLHSYEQYF. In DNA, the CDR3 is TGTGCCAGCATTCAGACAGGGCTCCACTCCTACGAGCAGTACTTC.

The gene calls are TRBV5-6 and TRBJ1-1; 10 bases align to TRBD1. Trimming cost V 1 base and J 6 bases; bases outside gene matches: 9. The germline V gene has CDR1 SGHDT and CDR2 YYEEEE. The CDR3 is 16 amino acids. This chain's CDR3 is CASSLTRQGATSEAFF. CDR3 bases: TGTGCCAGCAGCTTGACCAGACAGGGGGCAACCTCTGAAGCTTTCTTT.

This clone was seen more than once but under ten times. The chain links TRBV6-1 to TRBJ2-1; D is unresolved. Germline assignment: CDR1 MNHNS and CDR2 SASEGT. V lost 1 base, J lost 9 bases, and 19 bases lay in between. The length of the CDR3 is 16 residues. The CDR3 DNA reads TGTGCCAGCAGTGAAGACTTGCGGTACCATCGGAGTGAGCAGTTCTTC. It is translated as CASSEDLRYHRSEQFF.

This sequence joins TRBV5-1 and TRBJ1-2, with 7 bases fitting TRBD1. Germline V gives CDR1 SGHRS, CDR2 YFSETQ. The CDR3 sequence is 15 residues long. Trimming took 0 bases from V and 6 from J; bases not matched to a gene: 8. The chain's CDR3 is CASSLAETGFHGYTF. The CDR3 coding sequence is TGCGCCAGCAGCTTGGCCGAGACAGGGTTTCATGGCTACACCTTC.

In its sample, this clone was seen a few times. For the CDR3, the DNA is TGTGCCAGCACATCGACCCCGGGACAGGGTGATGACATTCAGTACTTC. This translates into CASTSTPGQGDDIQYF. The chain links TRBV5-6 to TRBJ2-4; 9 positions match TRBD1. The CDR3 sequence is 16 residues long. The ends lost 6 bases at V and 8 bases at J; junction bases unmatched: 15. Germline loops: CDR1 SGHDT, CDR2 YYEEEE.

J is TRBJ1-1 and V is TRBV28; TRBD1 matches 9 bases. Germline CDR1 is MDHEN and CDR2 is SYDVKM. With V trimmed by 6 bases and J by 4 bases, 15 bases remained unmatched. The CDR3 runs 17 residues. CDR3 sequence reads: CASSDGTGRDLATEAFF. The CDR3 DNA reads TGTGCCAGCAGCGACGGGACAGGGAGGGATTTAGCCACTGAAGCTTTCTTT.

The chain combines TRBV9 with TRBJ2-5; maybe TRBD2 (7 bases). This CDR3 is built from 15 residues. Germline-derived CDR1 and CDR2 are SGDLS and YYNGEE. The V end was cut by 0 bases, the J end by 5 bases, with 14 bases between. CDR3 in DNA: TGTGCCAGCAGCGTAGATACGGGGGGCGGGGAGACCCAGTACTTC. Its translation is CASSVDTGGGETQYF. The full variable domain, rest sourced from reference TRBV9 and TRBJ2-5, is DSGVTQTPKHLITATGQRVTLRCSPRSGDLSVYWYQQSLDQGLQFLIQYYNGEERAKGNILERFSAQQFPDLHSELNLSSLELGDSALYFCASSVDTGGGETQYFGPGTRLLVL.

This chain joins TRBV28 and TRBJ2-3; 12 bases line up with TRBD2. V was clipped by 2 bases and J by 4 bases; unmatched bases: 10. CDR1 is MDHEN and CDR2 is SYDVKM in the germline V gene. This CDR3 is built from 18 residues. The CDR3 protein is CASSLGLAGGRLSDTQYF. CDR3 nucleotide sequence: TGTGCCAGCAGTTTAGGGCTAGCGGGGGGGAGGCTTTCAGATACGCAGTATTTT.

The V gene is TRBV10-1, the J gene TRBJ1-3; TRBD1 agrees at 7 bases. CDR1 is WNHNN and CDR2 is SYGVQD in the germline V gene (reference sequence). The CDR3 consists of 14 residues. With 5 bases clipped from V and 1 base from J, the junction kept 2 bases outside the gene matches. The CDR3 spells CASSTGASGNTIYF. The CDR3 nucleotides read TGCGCCAGCAGTACAGGGGCTTCTGGAAACACCATATATTTT.

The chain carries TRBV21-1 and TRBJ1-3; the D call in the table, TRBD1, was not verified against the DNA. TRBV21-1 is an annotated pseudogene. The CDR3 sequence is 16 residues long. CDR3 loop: CASSRYRKSSGNTIYF. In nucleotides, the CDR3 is TGTGCCAGCAGCAGGTACAGAAAGAGCTCTGGAAACACCATATATTTT.

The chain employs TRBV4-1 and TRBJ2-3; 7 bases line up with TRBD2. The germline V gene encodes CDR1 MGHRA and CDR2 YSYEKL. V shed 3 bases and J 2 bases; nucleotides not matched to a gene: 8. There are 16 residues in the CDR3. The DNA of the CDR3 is TGCGCCAGCAGCCAGAGGCTAGCGGAAGACACAGATACGCAGTATTTT. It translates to CASSQRLAEDTDTQYF.

The CDR3 nucleotides are TGTGCCAGCAGTTTTTCCAGGGGTTTTAGTAGCGAGCAGTACTTC. It is translated as CASSFSRGFSSEQYF. This rearrangement joins TRBV27 to TRBJ2-7, with D tentatively TRBD1 (6 bases). The CDR3 loop spans 15 amino acids. Germline CDR1 is MNHEY and CDR2 is SMNVEV (reference sequence). Trimming shortened V by 3 bases and J by 6 bases, and 18 bases separated the two germline ends.

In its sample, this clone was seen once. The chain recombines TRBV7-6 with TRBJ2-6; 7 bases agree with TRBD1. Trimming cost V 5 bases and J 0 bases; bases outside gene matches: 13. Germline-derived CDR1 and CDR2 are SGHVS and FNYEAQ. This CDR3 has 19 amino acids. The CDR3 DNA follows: TGTGCCAGCAGCCCAAGAGGCCGGGACAGCAGCTCTGGGGCCAACGTCCTGACTTTC. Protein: CASSPRGRDSSSGANVLTF.

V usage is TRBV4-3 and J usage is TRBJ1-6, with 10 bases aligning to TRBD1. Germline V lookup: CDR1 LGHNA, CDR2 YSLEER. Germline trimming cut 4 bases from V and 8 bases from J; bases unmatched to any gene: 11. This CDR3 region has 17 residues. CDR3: CASSLKPGTGEYSPLHF. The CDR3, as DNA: TGCGCCAGCAGCCTCAAACCCGGGACAGGGGAATATTCACCCCTCCACTTT.

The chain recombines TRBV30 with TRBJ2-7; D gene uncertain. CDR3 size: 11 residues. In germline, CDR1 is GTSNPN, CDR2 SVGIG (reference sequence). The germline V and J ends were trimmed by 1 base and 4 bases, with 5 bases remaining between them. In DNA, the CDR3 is TGTGCCTGGAGTGAGAGGTACGAGCAGTACTTC. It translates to CAWSERYEQYF.

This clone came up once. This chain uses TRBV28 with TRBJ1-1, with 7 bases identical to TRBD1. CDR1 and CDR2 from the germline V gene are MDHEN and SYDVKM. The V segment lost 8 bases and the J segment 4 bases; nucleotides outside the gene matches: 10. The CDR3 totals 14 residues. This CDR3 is CASEGAQGVTEAFF. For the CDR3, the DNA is TGTGCCAGCGAAGGGGCCCAGGGGGTCACTGAAGCTTTCTTT.

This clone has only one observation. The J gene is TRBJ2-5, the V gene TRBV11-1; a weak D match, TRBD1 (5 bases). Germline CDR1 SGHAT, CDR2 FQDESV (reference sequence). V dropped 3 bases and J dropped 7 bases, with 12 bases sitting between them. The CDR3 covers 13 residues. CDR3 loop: CASSFSRALTQYF. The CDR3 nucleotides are TGTGCCAGCAGCTTCTCCAGGGCTTTGACCCAGTACTTC.

The CDR3 nucleotides are TGTGCCAGCAGTGAATCCCCAGGCCACTATGGCTACACCTTC. It yields the protein CASSESPGHYGYTF. The chain couples TRBV6-5 to TRBJ1-2; no definite D call. Germline-derived CDR1 and CDR2 are MNHEY and SVGAGI. The V gene lost 5 bases and the J gene lost 3 bases, with 13 bases spanning the gap. CDR3 length equals 14 residues.

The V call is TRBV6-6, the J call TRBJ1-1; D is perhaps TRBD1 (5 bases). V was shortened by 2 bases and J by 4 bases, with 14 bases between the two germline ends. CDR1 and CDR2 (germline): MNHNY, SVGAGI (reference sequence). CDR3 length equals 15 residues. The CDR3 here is CASSYVLRGFTEAFF. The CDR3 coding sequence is TGTGCCAGCAGTTACGTCCTTCGGGGGTTCACTGAAGCTTTCTTT.

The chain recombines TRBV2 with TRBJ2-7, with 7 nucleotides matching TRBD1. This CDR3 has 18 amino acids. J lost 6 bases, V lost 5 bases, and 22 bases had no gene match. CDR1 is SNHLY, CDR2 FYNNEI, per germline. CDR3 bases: TGTGCCAGCAGTTCCGCCTTATCGCCTTTAACAGGGGCCTCCGAGCAGTACTTC. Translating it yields CASSSALSPLTGASEQYF. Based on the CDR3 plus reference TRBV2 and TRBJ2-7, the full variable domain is EPEVTQTPSHQVTQMGQEVILRCVPISNHLYFYWYRQILGQKVEFLVSFYNNEISEKSEIFDDQFSVERPDGSNFTLKIRSTKLEDSAMYFCASSSALSPLTGASEQYFGPGTRLTVT.